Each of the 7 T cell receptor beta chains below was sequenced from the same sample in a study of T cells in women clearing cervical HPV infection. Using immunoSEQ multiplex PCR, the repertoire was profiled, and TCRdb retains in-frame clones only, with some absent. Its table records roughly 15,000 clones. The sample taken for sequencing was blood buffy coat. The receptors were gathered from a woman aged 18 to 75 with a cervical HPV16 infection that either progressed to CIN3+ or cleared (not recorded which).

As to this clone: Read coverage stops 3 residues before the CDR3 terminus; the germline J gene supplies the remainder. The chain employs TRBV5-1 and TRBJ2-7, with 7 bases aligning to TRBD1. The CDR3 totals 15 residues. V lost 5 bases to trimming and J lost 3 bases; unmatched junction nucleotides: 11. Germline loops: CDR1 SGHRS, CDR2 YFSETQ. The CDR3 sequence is CASRQQGTSLYEQYF. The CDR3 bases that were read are TGCGCCAGCAGGCAACAGGGGACAAGTCTCTACGAG. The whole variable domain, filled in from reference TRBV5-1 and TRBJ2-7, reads KAGVTQTPRYLIKTRGQQVTLSCSPISGHRSVSWYQQTPGQGLQFLFEYFSETQRNKGNFPGRFSGRQFSNSRSEMNVSTLELGDSALYLCASRQQGTSLYEQYFGPGTRLTVT.

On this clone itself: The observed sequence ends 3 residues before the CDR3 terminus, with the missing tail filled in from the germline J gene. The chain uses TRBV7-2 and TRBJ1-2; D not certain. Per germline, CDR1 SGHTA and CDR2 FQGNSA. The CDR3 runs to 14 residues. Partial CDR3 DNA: TGTGCCAGCAGCTTATCTGAGAGGGCTCAGCCC. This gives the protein CASSLSERAQP. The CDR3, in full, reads CASSLSERAQPYTF.

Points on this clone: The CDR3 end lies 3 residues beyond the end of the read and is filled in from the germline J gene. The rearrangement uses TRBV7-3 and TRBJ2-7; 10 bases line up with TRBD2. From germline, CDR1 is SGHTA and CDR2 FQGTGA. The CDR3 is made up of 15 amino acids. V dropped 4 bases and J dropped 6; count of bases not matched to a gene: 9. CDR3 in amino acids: CASSWGSGRASEQYF. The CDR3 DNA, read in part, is TGTGCCAGCAGCTGGGGGAGCGGGAGGGCCTCCGAG. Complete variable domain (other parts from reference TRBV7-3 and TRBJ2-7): GAGVSQTPSNKVTEKGKYVELRCDPISGHTALYWYRQSLGQGPEFLIYFQGTGAADDSGLPNDRFFAVRPEGSVSTLKIQRTERGDSAVYLCASSWGSGRASEQYFGPGTRLTVT.

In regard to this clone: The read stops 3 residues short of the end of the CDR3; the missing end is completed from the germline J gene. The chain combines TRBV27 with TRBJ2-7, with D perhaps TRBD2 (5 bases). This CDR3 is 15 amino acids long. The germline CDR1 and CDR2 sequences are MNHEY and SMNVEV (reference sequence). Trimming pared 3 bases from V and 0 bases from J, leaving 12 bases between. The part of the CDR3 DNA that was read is TGTGCCAGCAGTTTTCAGGCGGGTTCCTCCTACGAG. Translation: CASSFQAGSSYE. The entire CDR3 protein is CASSFQAGSSYEQYF.

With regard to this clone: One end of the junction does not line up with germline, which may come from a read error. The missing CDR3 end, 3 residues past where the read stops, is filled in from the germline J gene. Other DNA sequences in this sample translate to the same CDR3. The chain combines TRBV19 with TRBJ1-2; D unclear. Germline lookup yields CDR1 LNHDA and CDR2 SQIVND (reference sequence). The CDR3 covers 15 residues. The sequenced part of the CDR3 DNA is TGTGCCAGTAGTAAAGTTGGGCAGGCAGGCTATGGA. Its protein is CASSKVGQAGYG. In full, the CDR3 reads CASSKVGQAGYGYTF.

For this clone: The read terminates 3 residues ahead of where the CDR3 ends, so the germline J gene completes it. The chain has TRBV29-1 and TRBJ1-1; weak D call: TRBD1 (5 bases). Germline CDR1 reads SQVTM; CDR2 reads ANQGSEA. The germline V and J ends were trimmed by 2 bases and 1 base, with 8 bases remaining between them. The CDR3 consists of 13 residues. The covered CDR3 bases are TGCAGCGTTGAAAGTCAGGGGAACACTGAA. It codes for CSVESQGNTE. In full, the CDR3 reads CSVESQGNTEAFF.

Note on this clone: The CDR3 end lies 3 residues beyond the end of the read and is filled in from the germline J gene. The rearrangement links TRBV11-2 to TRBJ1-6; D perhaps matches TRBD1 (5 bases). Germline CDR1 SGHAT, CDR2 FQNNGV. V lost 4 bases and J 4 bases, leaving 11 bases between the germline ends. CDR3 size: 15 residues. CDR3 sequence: CASSSKQAYNSPLHF. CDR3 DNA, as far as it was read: TGTGCCAGCAGCTCCAAACAGGCTTATAATTCACCC.